Sequencing of this T cell receptor beta chain was carried out in a study of cytomegalovirus exposure and HLA in healthy donors. Assay: immunoSEQ multiplex PCR; the TCRdb copy retains only in-frame clones and omits some. The sample includes approximately 150,000 clones, approximately 86% of them seen just once. The sequence derives from a man in his late teens or twenties in good health and CMV-seropositive. Input material: PBMCs.

The CDR3 DNA is TGTGCCAGCAGCCAATTGAGGGAAGTCGATGGCTACACCTTC. This encodes CASSQLREVDGYTF. V usage is TRBV16 and J usage is TRBJ1-2; D not resolved. V dropped 1 base and J dropped 6 bases, with 12 bases sitting between them. This CDR3 has 14 residues. In germline, CDR1 is KGHSY, CDR2 FQNENV.